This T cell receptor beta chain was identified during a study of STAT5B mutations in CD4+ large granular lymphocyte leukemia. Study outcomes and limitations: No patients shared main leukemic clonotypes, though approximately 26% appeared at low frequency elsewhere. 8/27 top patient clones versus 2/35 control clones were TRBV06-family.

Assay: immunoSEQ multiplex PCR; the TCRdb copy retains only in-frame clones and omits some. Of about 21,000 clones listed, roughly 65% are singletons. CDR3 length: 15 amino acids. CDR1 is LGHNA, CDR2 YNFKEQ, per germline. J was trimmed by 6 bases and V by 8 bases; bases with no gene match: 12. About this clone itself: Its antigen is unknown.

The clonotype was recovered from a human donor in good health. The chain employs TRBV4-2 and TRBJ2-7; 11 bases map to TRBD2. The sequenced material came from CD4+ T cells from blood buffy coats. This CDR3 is CASRSSSGRKSEQYF. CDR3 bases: TGTGCCAGCCGATCTTCTAGCGGGAGGAAGAGCGAGCAGTACTTC.